These 29 T cell receptor beta chains were sequenced from one sample in a study of CD8 T cells in ankylosing spondylitis. TCRdb analysed the 5' RACE reads with MiXCR anew, one entry per CDR3 protein. The sample consists of 200,000 to 300,000 distinct CDR3 sequences, more than 9% of them appearing once. What was sequenced was blood, either unsorted or a sorted T cell fraction (not recorded which). The receptors were sampled from a male donor with ankylosing spondylitis or in good health (not recorded which).

Of note for this clonotype: This may arise from a read error, as a much more abundant clone is one base away. The CDR3 does not close with the conserved phenylalanine or tryptophan, likely indicating a read error. The gene calls are TRBV7-2 and TRBJ1-2; D gene ambiguous. The CDR3 has 13 amino acids. Germline V gene lookup returns CDR1 SGHTA and CDR2 FQGNSA. The germline V and J ends were trimmed by 4 bases and 8 bases, with 14 bases remaining between them. The CDR3 nucleotides are TGTGCCAGCAGCTGGGAGGGAGTTGTCGGCTACACCCTC. Amino acids: CASSWEGVVGYTL.

This clonotype was picked up many times. The rearrangement uses TRBV29-1 and TRBJ2-5; 7 bases line up with TRBD1. With V trimmed by 4 bases and J by 3 bases, 5 bases remained unmatched. This CDR3 comprises 13 residues. Per the germline V gene, CDR1 is SQVTM and CDR2 is ANQGSEA. The CDR3 spells CSVVGQHKETQYF. In DNA, the CDR3 is TGCAGCGTTGTGGGACAGCACAAAGAGACCCAGTACTTC.

This clonotype was found many times. The chain is built from TRBV7-2 and TRBJ1-1; the D gene is possibly TRBD1 (6 bases). Trimming shortened V by 3 bases and J by 10 bases, and 12 bases separated the two germline ends. Germline CDR1 reads SGHTA; CDR2 reads FQGNSA. The CDR3 sequence is 12 residues long. CDR3: CASSLVGHSAFF. In DNA form, the CDR3 reads TGTGCCAGCAGCTTGGTGGGACACTCAGCTTTCTTT. Filled out from reference TRBV7-2 and TRBJ1-1, the complete variable domain reads GAGVSQSPSNKVTEKGKDVELRCDPISGHTALYWYRQSLGQGLEFLIYFQGNSAPDKSGLPSDRFSAERTGGSVSTLTIQRTQQEDSAVYLCASSLVGHSAFFGQGTRLTVV.

The genes are TRBV6-2 or TRBV6-3 and TRBJ2-1; 9 bases fit TRBD2. This CDR3 region has 15 residues. Germline V gives CDR1 MNHEY, CDR2 SVGEGT. V trimming: 6 bases; J trimming: 2 bases; junction bases outside the gene matches: 5. CDR3 loop: CASRLLAGPYNEQFF. The CDR3 coding sequence is TGTGCCAGCAGGCTACTAGCGGGCCCCTACAATGAGCAGTTCTTC.

As to this clonotype: This may be a read error: a much more frequent sequence differs by one nucleotide. V and J are TRBV5-1 and TRBJ1-5, with TRBD1 as a possible D gene (6 bases). The ends were cut back, 3 bases at V and 7 bases at J, with 17 bases in the middle. Germline loops: CDR1 SGHRS, CDR2 YFSETQ. The CDR3 is made up of 15 amino acids. The CDR3 spells CASSSEGGRGQPQHF. CDR3 coding DNA: TGCGCCAGCAGCTCCGAGGGGGGCAGGGGCCAGCCCCAGCATTTT.

The chain links TRBV7-9 to TRBJ1-3, with D hard to call. Germline CDR1 is SEHNR and CDR2 is FQNEAQ (reference sequence). V dropped 2 bases and J dropped 0 bases, with 14 bases sitting between them. The CDR3 is 17 amino acids. Here the CDR3 reads CASSLPTLGSSGNTIYF. In DNA form, the CDR3 reads TGTGCCAGCAGCTTACCGACCTTAGGGTCCTCTGGAAACACCATATATTTT.

The chain has TRBV5-1 and TRBJ2-7, with TRBD2 matching 14 bases. Germline CDR1 and CDR2: SGHRS and YFSETQ. The length of the CDR3 is 18 residues. V shed 4 bases and J 4 bases; nucleotides not matched to a gene: 13. The DNA of the CDR3 is TGCGCCAGCAGCCCGGGACTAGCGGGAGCAAACCGACGATACGAGCAGTACTTC. This sequence encodes CASSPGLAGANRRYEQYF.

This clonotype has at least ten counts. V is TRBV5-1 and J is TRBJ1-1, with TRBD1 matching 9 bases. This CDR3 is 15 amino acids long. The V and J ends lost 4 bases and 5 bases, in that order; junction bases with no gene match: 9. Germline V gives CDR1 SGHRS, CDR2 YFSETQ. The CDR3 region has the DNA TGCGCCAGCAGCCCGACGGACAGGGGAAGTACTGAAGCTTTCTTT. Its translation: CASSPTDRGSTEAFF.

Many counts were recorded for this clonotype. The chain links TRBV5-1 to TRBJ2-1; 11 bases align to TRBD2. The length of the CDR3 is 16 residues. With V trimmed by 4 bases and J by 2 bases, 5 bases remained unmatched. The germline CDR1 and CDR2 sequences are SGHRS and YFSETQ. CDR3 region: CASSPGLAEAYNEQFF. The CDR3 region has the DNA TGCGCCAGCAGCCCGGGACTAGCGGAGGCCTACAATGAGCAGTTCTTC.

This clonotype was counted ten times or more. The CDR3 is CASRVGRDYGYTF. The CDR3 DNA sequence: TGTGCCAGCAGGGTCGGACGGGACTATGGCTACACCTTC. This chain uses TRBV6-1 with TRBJ1-2, with unresolved D. V was cut by 6 bases and J by 3 bases, with 11 bases left in between. In germline, CDR1 is MNHNS, CDR2 SASEGT. The CDR3 contains 13 residues.

This chain connects TRBV11-2 to TRBJ2-6, with D possibly being TRBD2 (6 bases). CDR3 length: 19 amino acids. Looked up from germline, CDR1 is SGHAT and CDR2 is FQNNGV. The germline V and J ends were trimmed by 5 bases and 0 bases, with 20 bases remaining between them. The chain's CDR3 is CASSPGGAPLTSGANVLTF. The DNA for the CDR3 is TGTGCCAGCAGCCCCGGAGGGGCACCGCTTACCTCTGGGGCCAACGTCCTGACTTTC.

This clonotype was observed many times. The chain couples TRBV7-8 to TRBJ1-5, with TRBD1 matching 8 bases. V was pared by 5 bases and J by 3 bases, with 6 bases of the junction left unmatched. This CDR3 has 15 residues. Germline V gene sequence: CDR1 SGHVS, CDR2 FQNEAQ. The CDR3 reads CASSPLTGVNQPQHF. In nucleotides, the CDR3 is TGTGCCAGCAGCCCCCTGACAGGGGTCAATCAGCCCCAGCATTTT.

Ten or more counts support this clonotype. This rearrangement joins TRBV7-6 to TRBJ2-5; possible D gene TRBD1, 5 bases. The CDR3 consists of 16 residues. Deletions cut 4 bases from V and 2 bases from J, with 17 bases between. Per germline, CDR1 SGHVS and CDR2 FNYEAQ. The DNA of the CDR3 is TGTGCCAGCAGCTCTAGGCGTCAGGGCAGTCAAGAGACCCAGTACTTC. Residues: CASSSRRQGSQETQYF.

This clonotype was counted a few times. The chain recombines TRBV10-3 with TRBJ1-2, with D maybe TRBD1 (6 bases). V was trimmed by 6 bases and J by 8 bases, leaving 16 bases between them. The germline V gene encodes CDR1 ENHRY and CDR2 SYGVKD. The CDR3 has 13 amino acids. The CDR3 DNA follows: TGTGCCATCAGACCAACAGGGACGGGAGGCTACACCTTC. This translates into CAIRPTGTGGYTF.

This clonotype was recorded at least ten times. V and J are TRBV12-3 or TRBV12-4 and TRBJ2-1; 11 nucleotides match TRBD2. The CDR3 consists of 16 residues. Losses at the gene ends were 4 bases for V and 8 bases for J; bases not matched to a gene: 10. In nucleotides, the CDR3 is TGTGCCAGCAGTTGGCTAGCGGGGGGCCGGGTGGATGAGCAGTTCTTC. Encoded protein: CASSWLAGGRVDEQFF.

At least ten counts were recorded for this clonotype. The chain has TRBV9 and TRBJ1-2, with a tentative D call TRBD1 (5 bases). Germline assignment: CDR1 SGDLS and CDR2 YYNGEE. The length of the CDR3 is 12 residues. V lost 7 bases and J lost 5, with 12 bases in between. DNA of the CDR3: TGTGCCAGCCAGCAGGGTTCATATGGCTACACCTTC. As protein: CASQQGSYGYTF. Drawing the rest from reference TRBV9 and TRBJ1-2, the complete variable domain is DSGVTQTPKHLITATGQRVTLRCSPRSGDLSVYWYQQSLDQGLQFLIQYYNGEERAKGNILERFSAQQFPDLHSELNLSSLELGDSALYFCASQQGSYGYTFGSGTRLTVV.

This clonotype was recorded at least ten times. The chain has TRBV10-2 and TRBJ2-3, with unresolved D. The germline V gene encodes CDR1 WSHSY and CDR2 SAAADI. With 4 bases removed from V and 0 bases from J, the gap between germline ends came to 11 bases. CDR3 length: 15 amino acids. This CDR3 reads CASSAIVESTDTQYF. The CDR3 nucleotides read TGCGCCAGCAGTGCTATAGTGGAGAGCACAGATACGCAGTATTTT.

This clonotype was counted at least ten times. The V gene is TRBV7-2, the J gene TRBJ2-3; 10 nucleotides match TRBD2. Germline V gene lookup returns CDR1 SGHTA and CDR2 FQGNSA. V dropped 2 bases and J dropped 4; count of bases not matched to a gene: 6. This CDR3 spans 16 amino acids. CDR3 bases: TGTGCCAGCAGCTTATCTAGCGGGAGTAGAGCAGATACGCAGTATTTT. This codes for CASSLSSGSRADTQYF.

The chain is built from TRBV5-1 and TRBJ2-5; D is ambiguous. Germline loops: CDR1 SGHRS, CDR2 YFSETQ. CDR3 length: 12 residues. V lost 2 bases to trimming and J lost 4 bases, with 6 bases between them. The chain's CDR3 is CASSFQAETQYF. The DNA for the CDR3 is TGCGCCAGCAGCTTCCAGGCAGAGACCCAGTACTTC.

This clonotype was recorded many times. A read error may account for a junction end that differs from germline. The chain recombines TRBV5-1 with TRBJ2-2; weak D call: TRBD1 (6 bases). The CDR3 is 15 amino acids. From germline, CDR1 is SGHRS and CDR2 YFSETQ. The CDR3 region is CVSSLGALSGGELFF. CDR3 coding DNA: TGCGTCAGCAGCTTGGGGGCTCTATCAGGCGGGGAGCTGTTTTTT. Based on the CDR3 plus reference TRBV5-1 and TRBJ2-2, the full variable domain is KAGVTQTPRYLIKTRGQQVTLSCSPISGHRSVSWYQQTPGQGLQFLFEYFSETQRNKGNFPGRFSGRQFSNSRSEMNVSTLELGDSALYLCVSSLGALSGGELFFGEGSRLTVL.

This clonotype was counted at least ten times. The V and J genes are TRBV5-1 and TRBJ2-1; 12 nucleotides agree with TRBD2. The CDR3 spans 14 residues. With V trimmed by 9 bases and J by 5 bases, 6 bases remained unmatched. The V gene's germline CDR1 is SGHRS and CDR2 YFSETQ. For the CDR3, the DNA is TGCGCCACTCAGCTAGCGGGAGGGAACAATGAGCAGTTCTTC. Protein: CATQLAGGNNEQFF.

This clonotype came up many times. This chain uses TRBV5-5 with TRBJ2-3; TRBD1 matches at 7 bases. The CDR3 length is 15 residues. The trim removed 4 bases at V and 6 bases at J, leaving 11 bases unmatched. Germline V gene lookup returns CDR1 SGHKS and CDR2 YYEKEE (reference sequence). The CDR3 loop reads CASSVMTGFKDTQYF. DNA for the CDR3: TGTGCCAGCAGCGTCATGACAGGGTTCAAGGATACGCAGTATTTT.

This clonotype was seen at least ten times. V is TRBV6-1 and J is TRBJ1-2; TRBD1 matches 7 bases. The CDR3 sequence is 14 residues long. The V gene's germline CDR1 is MNHNS and CDR2 SASEGT. Losses at the gene ends were 7 bases for V and 5 bases for J; bases not matched to a gene: 10. In nucleotides, the CDR3 is TGTGCCAGCAATACAGGGGTCTTATCTTATGGCTACACCTTC. It translates to CASNTGVLSYGYTF.

The sample holds a few counts of this clonotype. This chain joins TRBV11-2 and TRBJ2-5, with TRBD2 matching 13 bases. CDR1 is SGHAT and CDR2 is FQNNGV in the germline V gene. J lost 3 bases, V lost 1 base, and 8 bases had no gene match. The CDR3 covers 18 residues. This CDR3 reads CASSLGVLGLAGEETQYF. The CDR3 DNA is TGTGCCAGCAGCTTAGGTGTATTAGGACTAGCGGGAGAAGAGACCCAGTACTTC. The full variable domain, its missing parts supplied by reference TRBV11-2 and TRBJ2-5, is EAGVAQSPRYKIIEKRQSVAFWCNPISGHATLYWYQQILGQGPKLLIQFQNNGVVDDSQLPKDRFSAERLKGVDSTLKIQPAKLEDSAVYLCASSLGVLGLAGEETQYFGPGTRLLVL.

This clonotype was counted ten times or more. V usage is TRBV3-1 and J usage is TRBJ1-1; D not resolved. The length of the CDR3 is 11 residues. V was shortened by 1 base and J by 7 bases, with 4 bases between the two germline ends. Germline lookup yields CDR1 LGHDT and CDR2 YNNKEL (reference sequence). In DNA, the CDR3 is TGTGCCAGCAGCCAAGGTGTTGAAGCTTTCTTT. Residues: CASSQGVEAFF.

The chain carries TRBV2 and TRBJ2-3, with 7 bases lining up with TRBD2. CDR3 length: 15 residues. Losses at the gene ends were 0 bases for V and 3 bases for J; bases not matched to a gene: 3. The V gene's germline CDR1 is SNHLY and CDR2 FYNNEI. This chain's CDR3 is CASSEAVLATDTQYF. The CDR3 nucleotides read TGTGCCAGCAGTGAAGCCGTACTAGCGACAGATACGCAGTATTTT.

This clonotype turned up a few times. CDR3 protein: CAWSVGAGGMNTEAFF. As DNA, the CDR3 is TGTGCCTGGAGTGTGGGGGCAGGGGGTATGAACACTGAAGCTTTCTTT. The rearrangement links TRBV30 to TRBJ1-1, with 7 bases fitting TRBD1. J lost 0 bases, V lost 0 bases, and 7 bases had no gene match. The CDR3 length is 16 residues. Germline CDR1 GTSNPN, CDR2 SVGIG (reference sequence).

This clonotype was observed at least ten times. The chain links TRBV20-1 to TRBJ1-4, with D uncertain. Germline assignment: CDR1 DFQATT and CDR2 SNEGSKA (reference sequence). V lost 7 bases and J 3 bases, leaving 9 bases between the germline ends. This CDR3 has 12 residues. CDR3 residues: CSVSTPNEKLFF. The CDR3 bases are TGCAGTGTATCGACCCCTAATGAAAAACTGTTTTTT.

This clonotype was detected only a few times. V gene TRBV5-1 combines with J gene TRBJ1-1; 8 positions agree with TRBD1. This CDR3 is built from 17 residues. V gave up 3 bases and J gave up 5 bases; unmatched junction bases: 15. Germline CDR1 and CDR2: SGHRS and YFSETQ. This CDR3 is CASSSGTGSELLTEAFF. The CDR3 DNA reads as TGCGCCAGCAGCTCAGGGACAGGCTCTGAGTTGTTGACTGAAGCTTTCTTT.